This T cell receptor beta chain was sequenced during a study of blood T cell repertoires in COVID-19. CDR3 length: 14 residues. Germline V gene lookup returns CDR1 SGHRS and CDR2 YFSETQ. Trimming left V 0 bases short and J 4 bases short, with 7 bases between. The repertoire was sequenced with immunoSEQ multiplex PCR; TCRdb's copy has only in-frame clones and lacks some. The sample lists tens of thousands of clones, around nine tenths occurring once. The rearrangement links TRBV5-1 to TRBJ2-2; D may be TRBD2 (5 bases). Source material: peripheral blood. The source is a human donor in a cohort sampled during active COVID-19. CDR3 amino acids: CASSLVRGTGELFF. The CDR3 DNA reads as TGCGCCAGCAGCTTGGTTCGGGGCACCGGGGAGCTGTTTTTT.